These 18 T cell receptor beta chains share one sample of origin, sequenced in a study of cytomegalovirus exposure and HLA in healthy donors. The PCR ran on 60 Vbeta and 13 Jbeta primers. Measured with immunoSEQ multiplex PCR; TCRdb has only the in-frame clones, and not every one. The listing records 130,000 or so clones. The sequenced material came from PBMCs. Receptors originate from a woman in her 40s in good health and CMV-seropositive.

V usage is TRBV7-9 and J usage is TRBJ2-1; TRBD2 matches 11 bases. Germline lookup yields CDR1 SEHNR and CDR2 FQNEAQ (reference sequence). The CDR3 runs to 17 residues. The trim removed 6 bases at V and 0 bases at J, leaving 7 bases unmatched. CDR3 protein: CASSGTSGNGSYNEQFF. For the CDR3, the DNA is TGTGCCAGCAGTGGGACTAGCGGTAATGGCTCCTACAATGAGCAGTTCTTC.

This chain connects TRBV6-1 to TRBJ2-2, with D tentatively TRBD2 (5 bases). The CDR3 totals 11 residues. Germline V gene sequence: CDR1 MNHNS, CDR2 SASEGT. V gave up 6 bases and J gave up 11 bases, with 10 bases separating them. CDR3 nucleotide sequence: TGTGCCAGCAGGAGAGCGGAAGAGCTGTTTTTT. The encoded protein is CASRRAEELFF.

The gene calls are TRBV7-6 and TRBJ1-4; TRBD1 agrees at 8 bases. This CDR3 contains 16 residues. The junction had 13 bases not matched to a gene; V was cut back by 6 bases and J by 7 bases. Germline CDR1 reads SGHVS; CDR2 reads FNYEAQ. The CDR3 loop is CASSNNNRGSGEKLFF. DNA of the CDR3: TGTGCCAGCAGTAACAATAACAGGGGGTCCGGTGAAAAACTGTTTTTT.

The chain combines TRBV19 with TRBJ2-7; maybe TRBD1 (5 bases). The ends were cut back, 8 bases at V and 3 bases at J, with 17 bases in the middle. Germline CDR1 reads LNHDA; CDR2 reads SQIVND (reference sequence). The CDR3 totals 14 residues. The CDR3 region is CASGPKGMGYEQYF. CDR3 sequence (DNA): TGTGCCAGTGGCCCTAAGGGGATGGGCTACGAGCAGTACTTC.

This sequence joins TRBV27 and TRBJ2-5; D is possibly TRBD2 (6 bases). The V gene lost 3 bases and the J gene lost 7 bases, with 12 bases spanning the gap. CDR1 MNHEY and CDR2 SMNVEV come from the germline V gene (reference sequence). The CDR3 contains 13 residues. CDR3 protein: CASSLSVGGTQYF. CDR3 nucleotides: TGTGCCAGCAGTTTGTCCGTGGGAGGGACCCAGTACTTC.

The chain employs TRBV6-6 and TRBJ2-5, with unresolved D. V was shortened by 10 bases and J by 4 bases, with 7 bases between the two germline ends. The CDR3 length is 10 residues. Germline V gene lookup returns CDR1 MNHNY and CDR2 SVGAGI (reference sequence). Here the CDR3 reads CATKRETQYF. CDR3 nucleotides: TGTGCCACGAAGAGAGAGACCCAGTACTTC.

Here the CDR3 DNA reads TGTGCCAGCAGCTTTGACCAAGGGAGGAGGGGAGCTTTCTTT. Residues: CASSFDQGRRGAFF. This sequence joins TRBV5-4 and TRBJ1-1; a weak D match, TRBD1 (5 bases). V was cut by 2 bases and J by 10 bases, with 18 bases left in between. The CDR3 totals 14 residues. From germline, CDR1 is SGHNT and CDR2 YYREEE (reference sequence).

The rearrangement joins TRBV27 to TRBJ2-3, with 7 positions matching TRBD1. Germline assignment: CDR1 MNHEY and CDR2 SMNVEV (reference sequence). The V gene end was trimmed by 5 bases and the J gene end by 1 base; junction bases not matched to a gene: 12. The CDR3 is 17 amino acids. The CDR3 bases are TGTGCCAGCAGTCCTCACACAGGGGAAGGGGGCACAGATACGCAGTATTTT. This translates into CASSPHTGEGGTDTQYF.

This chain connects TRBV7-3 to TRBJ2-7; 7 nucleotides align to TRBD2. Germline V lookup: CDR1 SGHTA, CDR2 FQGTGA. The CDR3 totals 14 residues. The junction had 7 bases not matched to a gene; V was cut back by 8 bases and J by 0 bases. CDR3 nucleotide sequence: TGTGCCAGCCTCAGGCTAGCGGTCTCCTACGAGCAGTACTTC. It yields the protein CASLRLAVSYEQYF.

The rearrangement uses TRBV7-9 and TRBJ2-7, with D possibly TRBD1 on 5 matching bases. The CDR3 loop spans 13 amino acids. Germline loops: CDR1 SEHNR, CDR2 FQNEAQ (reference sequence). V dropped 5 bases and J dropped 3 bases, with 11 bases sitting between them. The CDR3 is CASSPVQGYEQYF. CDR3 nucleotide sequence: TGTGCCAGCAGCCCCGTCCAGGGCTACGAGCAGTACTTC.

The chain's CDR3 is CASSRVAHQPQHF. CDR3 in DNA: TGTGCCAGCAGCCGGGTCGCCCATCAGCCCCAGCATTTT. V and J are TRBV2 and TRBJ1-5; no clear D gene. Trimming pared 6 bases from V and 5 bases from J, leaving 11 bases between. CDR3 size: 13 residues. The germline V gene encodes CDR1 SNHLY and CDR2 FYNNEI.

The rearrangement links TRBV29-1 to TRBJ2-7; a weak D match, TRBD2 (7 bases). Looked up from germline, CDR1 is SQVTM and CDR2 is ANQGSEA. The CDR3 loop spans 13 amino acids. V was trimmed by 3 bases and J by 6 bases, leaving 15 bases between them. The DNA for the CDR3 is TGCAGCGTTGAGGGGGGGGCTACGGGCGAGCAGTACTTC. This translates into CSVEGGATGEQYF.

The chain employs TRBV5-1 and TRBJ2-7, with D possibly matching TRBD2 (6 bases). This CDR3 has 14 amino acids. Germline V gene data show CDR1 as SGHRS and CDR2 as YFSETQ. V lost 4 bases and J 0 bases, leaving 11 bases between the germline ends. CDR3 nucleotides: TGCGCCAGCAGCGCGGGGCCGACCTCCTACGAGCAGTACTTC. Translation gives CASSAGPTSYEQYF. Combining the CDR3 with reference TRBV5-1 and TRBJ2-7 gives the whole variable domain KAGVTQTPRYLIKTRGQQVTLSCSPISGHRSVSWYQQTPGQGLQFLFEYFSETQRNKGNFPGRFSGRQFSNSRSEMNVSTLELGDSALYLCASSAGPTSYEQYFGPGTRLTVT.

The gene calls are TRBV5-6 and TRBJ2-7; no clear D gene. CDR1 is SGHDT, CDR2 YYEEEE, per germline. The CDR3 consists of 17 residues. Trimming took 3 bases from V and 0 from J, leaving 19 bases between them. In DNA form, the CDR3 reads TGTGCCAGCAGCTCGCCTAGTTTACACCCCTTCTCCTACGAGCAGTACTTC. It specifies CASSSPSLHPFSYEQYF.

The chain couples TRBV4-3 to TRBJ1-5; D unclear. The length of the CDR3 is 15 residues. CDR1 is LGHNA, CDR2 YSLEER, per germline. The V end was cut by 0 bases, the J end by 5 bases, with 11 bases between. The CDR3 coding sequence is TGCGCCAGCAGCCAAGATTTGAGTTTGGATCAGCCCCAGCATTTT. Protein sequence: CASSQDLSLDQPQHF.

V and J are TRBV7-9 and TRBJ1-1, with D unclear. Germline V gene sequence: CDR1 SEHNR, CDR2 FQNEAQ (reference sequence). V was clipped by 1 base and J by 4 bases, with 10 bases between them. This CDR3 region has 14 residues. The CDR3 here is CASSLEAGFTEAFF. DNA of the CDR3: TGTGCCAGCAGCTTAGAGGCCGGGTTCACTGAAGCTTTCTTT.

The chain has TRBV6-6 and TRBJ2-5, with TRBD2 matching over 7 bases. The CDR3 loop spans 14 amino acids. Trimming took 5 bases from V and 5 from J; bases not matched to a gene: 8. Germline V gives CDR1 MNHNY, CDR2 SVGAGI (reference sequence). The CDR3, as DNA: TGTGCCAGCAGTAATGCGGGAGACGTGGAGACCCAGTACTTC. This codes for CASSNAGDVETQYF.

The genes are TRBV5-8 and TRBJ2-7; 8 positions match TRBD2. The CDR3 covers 16 residues. V gave up 4 bases and J gave up 4 bases; unmatched junction bases: 13. In germline, CDR1 is SGHTS, CDR2 YDEGEE. The CDR3 DNA reads as TGTGCCAGCAGCCTGGAAGGGGTAGCGGGAAGGTACGAGCAGTACTTC. It yields the protein CASSLEGVAGRYEQYF.